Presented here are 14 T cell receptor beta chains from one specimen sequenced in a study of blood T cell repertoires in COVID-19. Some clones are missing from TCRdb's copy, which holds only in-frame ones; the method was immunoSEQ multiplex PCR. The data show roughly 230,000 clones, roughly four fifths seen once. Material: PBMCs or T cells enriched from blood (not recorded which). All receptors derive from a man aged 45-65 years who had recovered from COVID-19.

The CDR3 DNA reads TGTGCCAGCATCGCAACCGCCGGGACAGGGACCTACGAGCAGTACTTC. Amino acid sequence: CASIATAGTGTYEQYF. The chain recombines TRBV3-1 (or the pseudogene TRBV3-2) with TRBJ2-7; TRBD1 aligns across 9 bases. In germline, CDR1 is LGHDT, CDR2 YNNKEL (reference sequence). Unmatched junction bases numbered 12, after V lost 7 bases and J lost 2 bases. This CDR3 spans 16 amino acids.

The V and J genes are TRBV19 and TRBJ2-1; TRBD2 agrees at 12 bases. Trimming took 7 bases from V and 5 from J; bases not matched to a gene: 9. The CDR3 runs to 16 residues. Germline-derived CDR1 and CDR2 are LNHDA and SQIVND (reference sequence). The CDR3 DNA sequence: TGTGCCAGTACCCTCAGACTAGCGGGAGCTCACAATGAGCAGTTCTTC. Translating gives CASTLRLAGAHNEQFF.

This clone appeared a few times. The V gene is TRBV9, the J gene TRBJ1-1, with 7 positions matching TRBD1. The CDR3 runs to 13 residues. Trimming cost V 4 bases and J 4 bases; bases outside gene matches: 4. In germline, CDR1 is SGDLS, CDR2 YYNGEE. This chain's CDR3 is CASSQAGGTEAFF. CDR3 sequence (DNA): TGTGCCAGCAGCCAAGCAGGGGGCACTGAAGCTTTCTTT.

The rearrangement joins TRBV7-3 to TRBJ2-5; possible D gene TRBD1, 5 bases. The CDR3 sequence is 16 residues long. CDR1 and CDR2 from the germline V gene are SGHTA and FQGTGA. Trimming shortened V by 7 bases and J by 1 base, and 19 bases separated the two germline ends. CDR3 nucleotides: TGTGCCAGCACACCGGGTCGCGGCCAGGGCCAAGAGACCCAGTACTTC. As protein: CASTPGRGQGQETQYF.

CDR3 region: CASSIDEGPGVKYQPQHF. The DNA for the CDR3 is TGTGCCAGTAGTATAGATGAGGGTCCGGGTGTTAAGTATCAGCCCCAGCATTTT. The chain is built from TRBV19 and TRBJ1-5, with no clear D. The CDR3 is 18 amino acids. V was cut by 0 bases and J by 5 bases, with 20 bases left in between. Germline lookup yields CDR1 LNHDA and CDR2 SQIVND (reference sequence).

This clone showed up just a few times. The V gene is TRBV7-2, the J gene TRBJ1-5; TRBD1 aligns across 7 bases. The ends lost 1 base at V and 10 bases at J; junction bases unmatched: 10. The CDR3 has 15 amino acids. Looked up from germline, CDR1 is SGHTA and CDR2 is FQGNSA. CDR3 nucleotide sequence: TGTGCCAGCAGCTTAGGTCGAGACAGGGCCGACCCCCAGCATTTT. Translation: CASSLGRDRADPQHF.

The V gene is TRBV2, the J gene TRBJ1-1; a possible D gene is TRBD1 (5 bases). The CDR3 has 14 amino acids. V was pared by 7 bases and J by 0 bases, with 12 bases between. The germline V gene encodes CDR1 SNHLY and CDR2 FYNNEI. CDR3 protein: CASTRQSMNTEAFF. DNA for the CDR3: TGTGCCAGCACCAGACAGTCCATGAACACTGAAGCTTTCTTT.

The CDR3 region is CASSIPRQTSFKNEQFF. The CDR3 region has the DNA TGTGCCAGTAGTATACCTCGACAGACTTCCTTTAAGAATGAGCAGTTCTTC. The rearrangement joins TRBV19 to TRBJ2-1; TRBD1 might be the D (5 bases). The germline V and J ends were trimmed by 2 bases and 7 bases, with 21 bases remaining between them. The germline V gene has CDR1 LNHDA and CDR2 SQIVND (reference sequence). This CDR3 spans 17 amino acids.

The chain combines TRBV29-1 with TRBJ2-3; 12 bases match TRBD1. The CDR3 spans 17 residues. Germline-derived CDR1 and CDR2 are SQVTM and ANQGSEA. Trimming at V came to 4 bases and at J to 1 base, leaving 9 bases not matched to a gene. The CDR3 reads CSVVNPRDRGRTDTQYF. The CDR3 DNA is TGCAGCGTTGTCAACCCCCGGGACAGGGGGCGCACAGATACGCAGTATTTT.

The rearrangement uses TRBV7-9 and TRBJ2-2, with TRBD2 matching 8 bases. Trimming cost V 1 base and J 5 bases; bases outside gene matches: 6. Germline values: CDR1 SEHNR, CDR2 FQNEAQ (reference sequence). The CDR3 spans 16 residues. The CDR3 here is CASSLVGTRGTGELFF. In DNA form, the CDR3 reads TGTGCCAGCAGCTTAGTAGGGACTAGAGGGACCGGGGAGCTGTTTTTT.

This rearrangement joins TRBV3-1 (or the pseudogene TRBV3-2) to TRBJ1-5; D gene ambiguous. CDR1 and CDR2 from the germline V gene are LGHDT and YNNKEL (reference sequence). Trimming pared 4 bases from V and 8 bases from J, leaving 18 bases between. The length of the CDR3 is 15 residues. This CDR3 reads CASSPGRGVTEPQHF. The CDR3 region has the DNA TGTGCCAGCAGCCCCGGACGCGGGGTCACAGAGCCCCAGCATTTT.

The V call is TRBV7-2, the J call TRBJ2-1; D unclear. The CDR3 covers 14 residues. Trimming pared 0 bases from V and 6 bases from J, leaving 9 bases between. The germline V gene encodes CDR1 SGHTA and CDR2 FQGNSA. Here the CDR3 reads CASSLANTINEQFF. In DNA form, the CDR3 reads TGTGCCAGCAGCTTAGCAAACACCATCAATGAGCAGTTCTTC.

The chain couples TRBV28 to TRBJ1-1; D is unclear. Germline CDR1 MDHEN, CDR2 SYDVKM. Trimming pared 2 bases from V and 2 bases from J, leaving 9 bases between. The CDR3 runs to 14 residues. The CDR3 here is CASSLRTYNTEAFF. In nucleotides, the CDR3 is TGTGCCAGCAGTTTAAGAACCTACAACACTGAAGCTTTCTTT.

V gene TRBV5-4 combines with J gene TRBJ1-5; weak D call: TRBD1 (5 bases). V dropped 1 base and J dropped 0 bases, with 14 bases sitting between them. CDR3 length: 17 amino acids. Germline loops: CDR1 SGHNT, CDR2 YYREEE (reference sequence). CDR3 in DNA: TGTGCCAGCAGCTTGAGACAGAAAAACTATAGCAATCAGCCCCAGCATTTT. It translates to CASSLRQKNYSNQPQHF.